This TCR beta chain stems from a study of immune evolution from preneoplasia to lung adenocarcinoma. Findings and caveats of the study: From normal lung to invasive adenocarcinoma, top clone frequencies appeared to decrease.

This table comes from immunoSEQ multiplex PCR, and its TCRdb copy is limited to in-frame clones, with some not included. The sample shows approximately 5,000 clones, approximately 83% of them seen only once. A word on this clone: Its antigen is unknown.

The specimen was FFPE atypical adenomatous hyperplasia tissue from the lung. The sample's subset: atypical adenomatous hyperplasia (AAH), lung preneoplasia. The sequence was obtained from a person aged 70 to 85 with lung adenocarcinoma.

The CDR3 protein is CASSVRAGGIYGYTF. The CDR3 nucleotides read TGTGCCAGCAGCGTACGTGCAGGGGGCATCTATGGCTACACCTTC. This chain connects TRBV9 to TRBJ1-2, with 8 bases that match TRBD1. In germline, CDR1 is SGDLS, CDR2 YYNGEE. The CDR3 spans 15 residues. J lost 4 bases, V lost 1 base, and 6 bases had no gene match.